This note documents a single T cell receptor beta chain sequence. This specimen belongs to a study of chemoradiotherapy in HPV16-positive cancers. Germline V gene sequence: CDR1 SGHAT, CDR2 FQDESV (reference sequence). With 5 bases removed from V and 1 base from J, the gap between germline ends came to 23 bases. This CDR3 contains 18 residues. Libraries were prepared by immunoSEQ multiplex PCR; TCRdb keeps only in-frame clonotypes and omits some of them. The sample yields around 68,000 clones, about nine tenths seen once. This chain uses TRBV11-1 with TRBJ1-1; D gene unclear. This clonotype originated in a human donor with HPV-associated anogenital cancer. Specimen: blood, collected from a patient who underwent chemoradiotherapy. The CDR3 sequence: CASSQPKTESSRNTEAFF. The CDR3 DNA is TGTGCCAGCAGCCAACCCAAAACAGAGTCGTCCCGGAACACTGAAGCTTTCTTT.